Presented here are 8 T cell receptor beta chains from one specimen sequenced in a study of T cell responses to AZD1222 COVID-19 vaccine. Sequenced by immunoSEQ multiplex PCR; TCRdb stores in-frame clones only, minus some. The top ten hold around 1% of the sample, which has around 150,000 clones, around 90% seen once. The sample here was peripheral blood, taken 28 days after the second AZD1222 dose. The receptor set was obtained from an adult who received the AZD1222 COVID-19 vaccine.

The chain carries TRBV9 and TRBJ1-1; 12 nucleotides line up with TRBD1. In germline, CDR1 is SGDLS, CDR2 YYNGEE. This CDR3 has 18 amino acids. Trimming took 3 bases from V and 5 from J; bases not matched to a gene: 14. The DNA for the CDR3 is TGTGCCAGCAGCGCGACTTCCGGGACAGGGGGCGGGAGTACTGAAGCTTTCTTT. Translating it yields CASSATSGTGGGSTEAFF.

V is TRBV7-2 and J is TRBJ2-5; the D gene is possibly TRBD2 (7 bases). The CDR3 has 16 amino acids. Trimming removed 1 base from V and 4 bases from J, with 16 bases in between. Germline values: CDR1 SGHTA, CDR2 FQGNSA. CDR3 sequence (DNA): TGTGCCAGCAGCTTAGTCGTAGGGGGGGAAGGAGAGACCCAGTACTTC. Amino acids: CASSLVVGGEGETQYF.

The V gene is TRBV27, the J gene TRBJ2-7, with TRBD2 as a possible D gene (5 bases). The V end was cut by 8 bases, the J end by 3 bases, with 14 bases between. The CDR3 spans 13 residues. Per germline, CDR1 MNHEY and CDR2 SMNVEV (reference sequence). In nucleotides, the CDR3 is TGTGCCAGCGCTTCCGGGATCAACTACGAGCAGTACTTC. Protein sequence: CASASGINYEQYF.

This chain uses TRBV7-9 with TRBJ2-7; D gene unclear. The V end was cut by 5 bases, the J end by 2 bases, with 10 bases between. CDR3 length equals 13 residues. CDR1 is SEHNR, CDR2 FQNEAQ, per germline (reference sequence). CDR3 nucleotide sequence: TGTGCCAGCAGCCCCTCCGGTACCTACGAGCAGTACTTC. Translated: CASSPSGTYEQYF.

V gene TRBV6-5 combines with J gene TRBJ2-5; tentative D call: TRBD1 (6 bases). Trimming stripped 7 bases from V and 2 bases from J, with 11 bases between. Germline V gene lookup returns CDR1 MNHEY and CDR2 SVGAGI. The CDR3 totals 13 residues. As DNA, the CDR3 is TGTGCCAGCAACCCCGGGACACAAGAGACCCAGTACTTC. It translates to CASNPGTQETQYF.

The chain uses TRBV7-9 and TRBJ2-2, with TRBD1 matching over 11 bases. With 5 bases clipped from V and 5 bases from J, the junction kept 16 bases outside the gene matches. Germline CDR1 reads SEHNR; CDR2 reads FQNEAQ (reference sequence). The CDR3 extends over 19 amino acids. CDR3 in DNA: TGTGCCAGCAGCACCCCTTATCGTGGGACAGGGGGTAATACCGGGGAGCTGTTTTTT. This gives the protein CASSTPYRGTGGNTGELFF.

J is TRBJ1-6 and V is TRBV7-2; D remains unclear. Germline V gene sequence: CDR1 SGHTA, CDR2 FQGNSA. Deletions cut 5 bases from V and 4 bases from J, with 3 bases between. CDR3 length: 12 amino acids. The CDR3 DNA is TGTGCCAGCAGCCCTTATAATTCACCCCTCCACTTT. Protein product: CASSPYNSPLHF.

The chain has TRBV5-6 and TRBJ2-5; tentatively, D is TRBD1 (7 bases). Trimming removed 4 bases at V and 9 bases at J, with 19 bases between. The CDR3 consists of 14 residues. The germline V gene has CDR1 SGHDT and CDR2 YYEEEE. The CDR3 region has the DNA TGTGCCAGCAGCCCCGGACAGGCCTGGAGGGCCCAGTACTTC. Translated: CASSPGQAWRAQYF.